What follows is one T cell receptor beta chain and its context. Its antigen is currently unknown. These data originate in a study of response to subunit inactivated influenza vaccine. Study-wide results and limits: Every seasonal influenza vaccination brings in few new T cells, the authors suggested.

This CDR3 spans 14 amino acids. Germline CDR1 KGHDR, CDR2 SFDVKD. V was shortened by 3 bases and J by 0 bases, with 7 bases between the two germline ends. One entry per CDR3 protein results from TCRdb running MiXCR on the RT-PCR reads. The sample contains around 650,000 distinct CDR3 sequences, 15% to 19% of which appear only once. This chain uses TRBV24-1 with TRBJ2-5; D is uncertain. The specimen comprised PBMCs from blood, sampled about 13 days after vaccination. The sequence derives from a man aged 45-65 years who received an inactivated influenza vaccine. The CDR3 DNA reads TGTGCCACCAGTGATAGACGGCACCAAGAGACCCAGTACTTC. This gives the protein CATSDRRHQETQYF.